A single sample is the source of the 23 T cell receptor beta chains below, sequenced in a study of T cells expressing NK-cell markers. No DNA is given; TCRdb re-called the 5' RACE reads and lists each CDR3 protein once. Its clone listing holds about 260,000 distinct CDR3 sequences. The sample taken for sequencing was blood T cells: a sorted CD56 or NKG2C T cell subset, CD4+ or CD8+ T cells, or bulk PBMC T cells (not recorded which). The source of these receptors is a young man in good health.

V is TRBV7-8 and J is TRBJ1-1; TCRdb gives TRBD1 as the D gene, but with no DNA this cannot be confirmed. The CDR3 totals 14 residues. The germline gives CDR1 SGHVS, CDR2 FQNEAQ. The CDR3 spells CASSLERGRTEAFF. The whole variable domain, remainder taken from reference TRBV7-8 and TRBJ1-1, is GAGVSQSPRYKVAKRGQDVALRCDPISGHVSLFWYQQALGQGPEFLTYFQNEAQLDKSGLPSDRFFAERPEGSVSTLKIQRTQQEDSAVYLCASSLERGRTEAFFGQGTRLTVV.

The gene calls are TRBV11-1 and TRBJ2-1. CDR1 and CDR2 (germline): SGHAT, FQDESV (reference sequence). The CDR3 consists of 14 residues. CDR3 amino acids: CASSHTGPYNEQFF.

The rearrangement joins TRBV27 to TRBJ2-3; TCRdb returns TRBD2, unconfirmable since there is no DNA. This CDR3 is 18 amino acids long. The germline V gene encodes CDR1 MNHEY and CDR2 SMNVEV (reference sequence). Here the CDR3 reads CASSPPHPLAGGINTQYF.

V and J are TRBV12-3 or TRBV12-4 and TRBJ1-1; TCRdb proposes TRBD1, but this gene call is untestable without DNA. CDR3 length: 16 amino acids. The CDR3: CASSLRGALGNTEAFF.

The rearrangement links TRBV7-2 to TRBJ2-1. CDR3 length: 15 amino acids. Germline loops: CDR1 SGHTA, CDR2 FQGNSA. CDR3 protein: CASSPSFSSYNEQFF.

The gene calls are TRBV20-1 and TRBJ1-2. In germline, CDR1 is DFQATT, CDR2 SNEGSKA (reference sequence). The CDR3 is 14 amino acids. The CDR3 protein is CSARGGQRTRGYTF.

The genes are TRBV20-1 and TRBJ2-3; TCRdb's D call of TRBD2 is untestable without DNA. The CDR3 has 18 residues. Germline assignment: CDR1 DFQATT and CDR2 SNEGSKA (reference sequence). The CDR3 loop is CSTHLGLAGVGGTDTQYF.

The chain has TRBV20-1 and TRBJ2-1. This CDR3 has 11 amino acids. CDR1 is DFQATT and CDR2 is SNEGSKA in the germline V gene (reference sequence). The CDR3 loop is CSLRSYNEQFF.

This chain uses TRBV19 with TRBJ2-5; with no DNA, the TCRdb D assignment of TRBD2 cannot be verified. Germline V CDR1 and CDR2: LNHDA, SQIVND (reference sequence). The CDR3 is 16 residues long. CDR3 in amino acids: CASSPRRLADQETQYF.

This chain links TRBV14 with TRBJ2-1; TCRdb proposes TRBD2, but this gene call is untestable without DNA. CDR3 size: 12 residues. Per germline, CDR1 SGHDN and CDR2 FVKESK. This CDR3 reads CASSQGTGWVFF. The full variable domain, its missing parts supplied by reference TRBV14 and TRBJ2-1, is EAGVTQFPSHSVIEKGQTVTLRCDPISGHDNLYWYRRVMGKEIKFLLHFVKESKQDESGMPNNRFLAERTGGTYSTLKVQPAELEDSGVYFCASSQGTGWVFFGPGTRLTVL.

The chain carries TRBV6-1 and TRBJ2-6; lacking DNA, the TRBD2 call made by TCRdb goes unchecked. This CDR3 comprises 16 residues. Germline V gives CDR1 MNHNS, CDR2 SASEGT. CDR3 loop: CASSPSGNSGANVLTF.

The gene calls are TRBV7-2 and TRBJ2-1; TCRdb indicates TRBD1, and absent DNA this call remains unverified. The CDR3 has 16 amino acids. Germline V gene lookup returns CDR1 SGHTA and CDR2 FQGNSA. CDR3 sequence: CASSSRTGSSYNEQFF. Full variable domain (missing parts from reference TRBV7-2 and TRBJ2-1): GAGVSQSPSNKVTEKGKDVELRCDPISGHTALYWYRQSLGQGLEFLIYFQGNSAPDKSGLPSDRFSAERTGGSVSTLTIQRTQQEDSAVYLCASSSRTGSSYNEQFFGPGTRLTVL.

V gene TRBV20-1 combines with J gene TRBJ2-1; there is no DNA to check the TCRdb D call of TRBD2. Germline V lookup: CDR1 DFQATT, CDR2 SNEGSKA (reference sequence). The CDR3 runs 15 residues. The CDR3 sequence: CSARRVAGDYNEQFF.

The chain links TRBV5-6 to TRBJ2-1; lacking DNA, the TRBD1 call made by TCRdb goes unchecked. The CDR3 sequence is 14 residues long. The germline gives CDR1 SGHDT, CDR2 YYEEEE. The chain's CDR3 is CASSIGQSYNEQFF. The full variable domain, with the rest looked up from reference TRBV5-6 and TRBJ2-1, is DAGVTQSPTHLIKTRGQQVTLRCSPKSGHDTVSWYQQALGQGPQFIFQYYEEEERQRGNFPDRFSGHQFPNYSSELNVNALLLGDSALYLCASSIGQSYNEQFFGPGTRLTVL.

The chain links TRBV2 to TRBJ2-1. The germline gives CDR1 SNHLY, CDR2 FYNNEI. CDR3 length equals 14 residues. The CDR3 sequence is CASKEQISYNEQFF.

V gene TRBV20-1 combines with J gene TRBJ2-6. Germline lookup yields CDR1 DFQATT and CDR2 SNEGSKA (reference sequence). CDR3 length: 16 residues. The CDR3 reads CSASAGQSSGANVLTF.

The chain couples TRBV14 to TRBJ2-1; without DNA, the TCRdb call of TRBD1 cannot be checked. CDR3 length equals 16 residues. CDR1 and CDR2 from the germline V gene are SGHDN and FVKESK. The CDR3 loop reads CASSLLPGPELDEQFF.

The chain recombines TRBV5-6 with TRBJ2-1; TCRdb lists TRBD1, though no DNA is available to test this call. Germline-derived CDR1 and CDR2 are SGHDT and YYEEEE. CDR3 length equals 15 residues. The CDR3 sequence: CASTRPRDNYNEQFF.

The chain combines TRBV29-1 with TRBJ1-1; the D call of TRBD1 rests on TCRdb alone, since no DNA is present to check it. Germline-derived CDR1 and CDR2 are SQVTM and ANQGSEA. CDR3 length: 15 amino acids. CDR3 amino acids: CSVPWGTGGFTEAFF.

V gene TRBV9 combines with J gene TRBJ2-5; TCRdb names TRBD2, which stays unverified in the absence of DNA. Germline V gene data show CDR1 as SGDLS and CDR2 as YYNGEE. The CDR3 extends over 16 amino acids. The CDR3 region is CASSVFGSGKFETQYF.

J is TRBJ2-3 and V is TRBV10-3; the D call of TRBD1 rests on TCRdb alone, since no DNA is present to check it. Looked up from germline, CDR1 is ENHRY and CDR2 is SYGVKD. The CDR3 is 14 amino acids. CDR3 in amino acids: CAISESARPNTQYF.

V gene TRBV29-1 combines with J gene TRBJ1-2; TCRdb names TRBD1, which stays unverified in the absence of DNA. This CDR3 is 12 amino acids long. Germline lookup yields CDR1 SQVTM and CDR2 ANQGSEA. CDR3 sequence reads: CSVVSGADGYTF. Together with reference TRBV29-1 and TRBJ1-2, the CDR3 gives the full variable domain: SAVISQKPSRDICQRGTSLTIQCQVDSQVTMMFWYRQQPGQSLTLIATANQGSEATYESGFVIDKFPISRPNLTFSTLTVSNMSPEDSSIYLCSVVSGADGYTFGSGTRLTVV.

The chain carries TRBV12-3 or TRBV12-4 and TRBJ1-6; checking the TCRdb D call of TRBD1 is not possible without DNA. CDR3 length: 13 amino acids. CDR3 region: CAIGNSGNSPLHF.